Following are 31 T cell receptor beta chains from one sample sequenced in a study of shared clonotypes between healthy human individuals. Naive CD8 cells, CD45RO-negative and positively selected for CCR7, excluded terminally differentiated effector memory CD45RA+ cells. The protocol was immunoSEQ multiplex PCR, while the TCRdb copy is restricted to in-frame clones and leaves out a portion. Among hundreds of thousands of clones listed, approximately 96% were seen once. Sequencing input: naive CD8+ T cells sorted from blood. The receptors stem from a woman aged 25 to 39 in good health.

The rearrangement uses TRBV4-2 and TRBJ2-1; D uncertain. The V and J ends lost 0 bases and 0 bases respectively, with 12 bases between them. The CDR3 has 17 amino acids. Germline-derived CDR1 and CDR2 are LGHNA and YNFKEQ. The CDR3: CASSQESGPSSYNEQFF. In nucleotides, the CDR3 is TGTGCCAGCAGCCAAGAGTCCGGGCCTAGCTCCTACAATGAGCAGTTCTTC.

CDR3 sequence: CASSEGDRSYGYTF. The CDR3 DNA sequence: TGTGCCAGCAGTGAAGGGGACAGGTCTTATGGCTACACCTTC. This chain connects TRBV2 to TRBJ1-2, with 8 bases identical to TRBD1. The germline CDR1 and CDR2 sequences are SNHLY and FYNNEI. The CDR3 spans 14 residues. The trim removed 1 base at V and 5 bases at J, leaving 3 bases unmatched. Together with reference TRBV2 and TRBJ1-2, the CDR3 gives the full variable domain: EPEVTQTPSHQVTQMGQEVILRCVPISNHLYFYWYRQILGQKVEFLVSFYNNEISEKSEIFDDQFSVERPDGSNFTLKIRSTKLEDSAMYFCASSEGDRSYGYTFGSGTRLTVV.

The gene calls are TRBV27 and TRBJ2-7; weak D call: TRBD1 (6 bases). The germline CDR1 and CDR2 sequences are MNHEY and SMNVEV (reference sequence). Trimming shortened V by 4 bases and J by 3 bases, and 22 bases separated the two germline ends. The CDR3 sequence is 17 residues long. The CDR3 reads CASSSETGPQILYEQYF. The CDR3 coding sequence is TGTGCCAGCAGTTCGGAAACAGGGCCCCAGATCCTCTACGAGCAGTACTTC.

The V and J genes are TRBV28 and TRBJ2-1; 11 bases match TRBD2. Germline CDR1 MDHEN, CDR2 SYDVKM. V lost 5 bases and J lost 5; bases outside the gene matches: 2. There are 14 residues in the CDR3. The chain's CDR3 is CASSGGLADNEQFF. The CDR3 DNA reads TGTGCCAGCAGTGGGGGACTAGCGGACAATGAGCAGTTCTTC.

A word on this clone: This same CDR3 is encoded by further DNA sequences in the sample. The V gene is TRBV4-1, the J gene TRBJ2-7, with 9 positions matching TRBD2. Trimming removed 1 base from V and 4 bases from J; junction bases left unmatched: 2. This CDR3 region has 14 residues. Germline values: CDR1 MGHRA, CDR2 YSYEKL. Here the CDR3 DNA reads TGCGCCAGCAGCCAAGGGCGGGAGGGTTACGAGCAGTACTTC. Translating gives CASSQGREGYEQYF.

This clone has a single count. V usage is TRBV25-1 and J usage is TRBJ1-2; D not certain. Looked up from germline, CDR1 is MGHDK and CDR2 is SYGVNS. Trimming removed 3 bases at V and 6 bases at J, with 11 bases between. CDR3 length: 13 residues. CDR3 protein: CASSDGGLNGYTF. The CDR3 DNA reads TGTGCCAGCAGTGATGGAGGGCTGAATGGCTACACCTTC.

The chain combines TRBV28 with TRBJ1-3, with D perhaps TRBD1 (5 bases). V gave up 5 bases and J gave up 4 bases, with 12 bases separating them. The CDR3 runs to 14 residues. In germline, CDR1 is MDHEN, CDR2 SYDVKM. The CDR3 here is CASSDSYQGNTIYF. The CDR3 DNA follows: TGTGCCAGCAGTGACAGCTACCAAGGAAACACCATATATTTT.

The CDR3 here is CASSSPSSGRTTGELFF. The CDR3, as DNA: TGTGCCAGCAGTTCCCCCTCTAGCGGGAGGACCACCGGGGAGCTGTTTTTT. The gene calls are TRBV28 and TRBJ2-2, with 11 nucleotides matching TRBD2. The germline gives CDR1 MDHEN, CDR2 SYDVKM. CDR3 length: 17 residues. The V gene end was trimmed by 4 bases and the J gene end by 4 bases; junction bases not matched to a gene: 8.

This clone was counted a single time. The CDR3 sequence is CASSQPQGASGTSTDTQYF. The CDR3 region has the DNA TGTGCCAGCAGTCAACCCCAGGGGGCTAGCGGGACTAGCACAGATACGCAGTATTTT. This chain connects TRBV2 to TRBJ2-3; tentatively, D is TRBD2 (9 bases). Germline CDR1 reads SNHLY; CDR2 reads FYNNEI. This CDR3 is built from 19 residues. V lost 5 bases to trimming and J lost 0 bases, with 24 bases between them.

The chain uses TRBV28 and TRBJ1-5, with 10 nucleotides matching TRBD1. Germline V CDR1 and CDR2: MDHEN, SYDVKM. Trimming removed 6 bases from V and 6 bases from J; junction bases left unmatched: 5. The CDR3 spans 14 residues. The CDR3 nucleotides read TGTGCCAGCAGGACGACAGGGGGCGGTCAGCCCCAGCATTTT. Protein product: CASRTTGGGQPQHF.

The chain joins TRBV28 to TRBJ2-7; 11 nucleotides line up with TRBD2. Germline assignment: CDR1 MDHEN and CDR2 SYDVKM. This CDR3 is built from 17 residues. Unmatched junction bases numbered 7, after V lost 3 bases and J lost 0 bases. The DNA for the CDR3 is TGTGCCAGCAGTTTCACGACTAGCGGGAAGCTCTCCTACGAGCAGTACTTC. This sequence encodes CASSFTTSGKLSYEQYF. Filled out from reference TRBV28 and TRBJ2-7, the complete variable domain reads DVKVTQSSRYLVKRTGEKVFLECVQDMDHENMFWYRQDPGLGLRLIYFSYDVKMKEKGDIPEGYSVSREKKERFSLILESASTNQTSMYLCASSFTTSGKLSYEQYFGPGTRLTVT.

The gene calls are TRBV7-8 and TRBJ2-2; the match to TRBD2 covers 13 bases. This CDR3 region has 16 residues. J was trimmed by 7 bases and V by 5 bases; bases with no gene match: 7. Germline V gene data show CDR1 as SGHVS and CDR2 as FQNEAQ. In DNA form, the CDR3 reads TGTGCCAGCAGCGAAAGACTAGCGGGAGGTAGCGGGGAGCTGTTTTTT. Its translation: CASSERLAGGSGELFF.

The chain uses TRBV28 and TRBJ2-1, with 8 bases aligning to TRBD1. The ends lost 6 bases at V and 8 bases at J; junction bases unmatched: 18. The CDR3 has 17 amino acids. Looked up from germline, CDR1 is MDHEN and CDR2 is SYDVKM. CDR3 sequence reads: CASRQMSGGAWIDEQFF. The DNA for the CDR3 is TGTGCCAGCAGGCAGATGTCAGGGGGCGCATGGATCGATGAGCAGTTCTTC. Full variable domain (rest looked up from reference TRBV28 and TRBJ2-1): DVKVTQSSRYLVKRTGEKVFLECVQDMDHENMFWYRQDPGLGLRLIYFSYDVKMKEKGDIPEGYSVSREKKERFSLILESASTNQTSMYLCASRQMSGGAWIDEQFFGPGTRLTVL.

This sequence joins TRBV9 and TRBJ2-7; D may be TRBD1 or TRBD2 (5 bases each). Deletions cut 2 bases from V and 7 bases from J, with 16 bases between. The CDR3 extends over 14 amino acids. In germline, CDR1 is SGDLS, CDR2 YYNGEE. The CDR3 region has the DNA TGTGCCAGCAGCGTTGGGACCAGCTCCCGGGAGCAGTACTTC. Translation gives CASSVGTSSREQYF.

The chain joins TRBV7-8 to TRBJ1-3; a weak D match, TRBD1 (6 bases). V was clipped by 3 bases and J by 0 bases, with 9 bases between them. Germline V gene data show CDR1 as SGHVS and CDR2 as FQNEAQ. The CDR3 runs to 15 residues. The CDR3 loop is CASSFGQSSGNTIYF. Here the CDR3 DNA reads TGTGCCAGCAGCTTTGGACAGAGCTCTGGAAACACCATATATTTT.

The CDR3 protein is CSVSGTDYEQYF. The CDR3 DNA sequence: TGCAGCGTTTCCGGGACAGACTACGAGCAGTACTTC. The chain links TRBV29-1 to TRBJ2-7; 7 nucleotides match TRBD1. After removal of 5 bases from V and 3 bases from J, the junction contained 4 bases not matched to a gene. Per germline, CDR1 SQVTM and CDR2 ANQGSEA. The CDR3 has 12 residues.

This clone was seen a handful of times. This sequence joins TRBV28 and TRBJ1-5; the match to TRBD1 covers 11 bases. Germline trimming cut 6 bases from V and 7 bases from J; bases unmatched to any gene: 8. This CDR3 spans 15 amino acids. From germline, CDR1 is MDHEN and CDR2 SYDVKM. The CDR3 spells CASSPAGQGEQPQHF. The CDR3 DNA reads as TGTGCCAGCAGCCCTGCGGGACAGGGGGAGCAGCCCCAGCATTTT.

The chain joins TRBV28 to TRBJ2-1, with TRBD2 matching 10 bases. The V gene's germline CDR1 is MDHEN and CDR2 SYDVKM. The CDR3 totals 18 residues. V lost 6 bases, J lost 6 bases, and 17 bases stayed unmatched. The CDR3 region has the DNA TGTGCCAGCAGCTCCGGCGCGGCGAAGCGGGAGGGCCGCAATGAGCAGTTCTTC. Its protein product is CASSSGAAKREGRNEQFF.

The rearrangement joins TRBV27 to TRBJ2-7; possibly TRBD2 for D (5 bases). The V end was cut by 5 bases, the J end by 3 bases, with 23 bases between. The germline V gene has CDR1 MNHEY and CDR2 SMNVEV (reference sequence). The CDR3 runs 17 residues. In nucleotides, the CDR3 is TGTGCCAGCAGTCCCGGGCCCGGGTCGGGATCCTACTACGAGCAGTACTTC. It translates to CASSPGPGSGSYYEQYF.

In DNA, the CDR3 is TGCGCCAGCAGCTGGAGTACGGGCTCCTACGAGCAGTACTTC. Residues: CASSWSTGSYEQYF. The gene calls are TRBV5-1 and TRBJ2-7; no firm D call. CDR1 is SGHRS, CDR2 YFSETQ, per germline. V was cut by 3 bases and J by 0 bases, with 10 bases left in between. The CDR3 spans 14 residues.

The chain joins TRBV7-2 to TRBJ2-7; a weak D match, TRBD2 (5 bases). V gave up 6 bases and J gave up 3 bases, with 18 bases separating them. This CDR3 has 15 amino acids. Germline values: CDR1 SGHTA, CDR2 FQGNSA. The CDR3 sequence: CASRWGATPLYEQYF. For the CDR3, the DNA is TGTGCCAGCAGGTGGGGAGCGACGCCGCTCTACGAGCAGTACTTC.

The chain is built from TRBV4-1 and TRBJ2-6, with D possibly TRBD2 on 6 matching bases. Germline V gene lookup returns CDR1 MGHRA and CDR2 YSYEKL. This CDR3 has 18 residues. Trimming took off 4 bases at V and 1 base at J, with 17 bases between the two ends. CDR3 DNA: TGCGCCAGCAGCCCCGCGGGACGGCCCGAGTCTGGGGCCAACGTCCTGACTTTC. Protein: CASSPAGRPESGANVLTF.

This chain links TRBV15 with TRBJ2-2; tentatively, D is TRBD2 (5 bases). The CDR3 has 14 residues. V was pared by 1 base and J by 4 bases, with 7 bases between. Germline V gene lookup returns CDR1 LNHNV and CDR2 YYDKDF (reference sequence). CDR3 nucleotide sequence: TGTGCCACCAGCAGAGCTGGGAGCACCGGGGAGCTGTTTTTT. The encoded protein is CATSRAGSTGELFF.

CDR3 nucleotides: TGTGCCACCAGCAGAGACCCCCCCGCTAGCGTAACCTCCTACGAGCAGTACTTC. It translates to CATSRDPPASVTSYEQYF. The V gene is TRBV15, the J gene TRBJ2-7, with D possibly matching TRBD2 (6 bases). The germline V gene has CDR1 LNHNV and CDR2 YYDKDF (reference sequence). V dropped 0 bases and J dropped 0 bases, with 18 bases sitting between them. The CDR3 is 18 residues long. The complete variable domain, with remaining parts taken from reference TRBV15 and TRBJ2-7, reads DAMVIQNPRYQVTQFGKPVTLSCSQTLNHNVMYWYQQKSSQAPKLLFHYYDKDFNNEADTPDNFQSRRPNTSFCFLDIRSPGLGDTAMYLCATSRDPPASVTSYEQYFGPGTRLTVT.

The rearrangement joins TRBV28 to TRBJ2-5; 8 bases fit TRBD2. The J segment lost 9 bases and the V segment lost 6 bases, leaving 9 bases of the junction unmatched. The CDR3 length is 13 residues. Germline V gene data show CDR1 as MDHEN and CDR2 as SYDVKM. The chain's CDR3 is CASSRSGATSQYF. In nucleotides, the CDR3 is TGTGCCAGCAGCCGTAGCGGGGCCACGTCCCAGTACTTC.

The chain employs TRBV13 and TRBJ2-1; 10 bases align to TRBD2. This CDR3 has 15 residues. The V and J ends lost 5 bases and 8 bases, in that order; junction bases with no gene match: 9. Germline assignment: CDR1 PRHDT and CDR2 FYEKMQ (reference sequence). CDR3 coding DNA: TGTGCCAGCAGCGGCGGACTAGCGGAGCGCTATGAGCAGTTCTTC. Translation gives CASSGGLAERYEQFF. Based on the CDR3 plus reference TRBV13 and TRBJ2-1, the full variable domain is AAGVIQSPRHLIKEKRETATLKCYPIPRHDTVYWYQQGPGQDPQFLISFYEKMQSDKGSIPDRFSAQQFSDYHSELNMSSLELGDSALYFCASSGGLAERYEQFFGPGTRLTVL.

This clone was picked up one time. The chain combines TRBV2 with TRBJ1-2; D perhaps matches TRBD1 (6 bases). Deletions cut 3 bases from V and 4 bases from J, with 15 bases between. The CDR3 runs to 15 residues. The V gene's germline CDR1 is SNHLY and CDR2 FYNNEI. CDR3 bases: TGTGCCAGCAGTGATGAGCAGGGGTTGGCCTATGGCTACACCTTC. Amino acids: CASSDEQGLAYGYTF.

This chain links TRBV18 with TRBJ1-5; TRBD1 matches at 12 bases. Trimming took 3 bases from V and 8 from J; bases not matched to a gene: 8. This CDR3 is 16 amino acids long. Germline V gives CDR1 KGHSH, CDR2 LQKENI. Here the CDR3 reads CASSPPGTGGTEPQHF. The CDR3 bases are TGTGCCAGCTCACCCCCCGGGACAGGGGGCACGGAGCCCCAGCATTTT.

The V and J genes are TRBV25-1 and TRBJ1-6; D might be TRBD1 (5 bases). Germline lookup yields CDR1 MGHDK and CDR2 SYGVNS. The CDR3 spans 12 residues. Trimming shortened V by 3 bases and J by 12 bases, and 9 bases separated the two germline ends. In nucleotides, the CDR3 is TGTGCCAGCAGTGAGGGGGGTGAACCCCTCCACTTT. Its protein product is CASSEGGEPLHF.

The V gene is TRBV10-2, the J gene TRBJ2-2; D is undetermined. The CDR3 is 13 residues long. V lost 4 bases and J lost 2, with 5 bases in between. Germline lookup yields CDR1 WSHSY and CDR2 SAAADI. The chain's CDR3 is CASSGPNTGELFF. In nucleotides, the CDR3 is TGCGCCAGCAGTGGACCTAACACCGGGGAGCTGTTTTTT.

The chain is built from TRBV28 and TRBJ1-2; 8 nucleotides align to TRBD1. The length of the CDR3 is 13 residues. CDR1 is MDHEN, CDR2 SYDVKM, per germline. Trimming at V came to 10 bases and at J to 3 bases, leaving 7 bases not matched to a gene. CDR3 amino acids: CAITGQGYYGYTF. The CDR3 DNA sequence: TGTGCCATTACAGGACAGGGCTACTATGGCTACACCTTC.